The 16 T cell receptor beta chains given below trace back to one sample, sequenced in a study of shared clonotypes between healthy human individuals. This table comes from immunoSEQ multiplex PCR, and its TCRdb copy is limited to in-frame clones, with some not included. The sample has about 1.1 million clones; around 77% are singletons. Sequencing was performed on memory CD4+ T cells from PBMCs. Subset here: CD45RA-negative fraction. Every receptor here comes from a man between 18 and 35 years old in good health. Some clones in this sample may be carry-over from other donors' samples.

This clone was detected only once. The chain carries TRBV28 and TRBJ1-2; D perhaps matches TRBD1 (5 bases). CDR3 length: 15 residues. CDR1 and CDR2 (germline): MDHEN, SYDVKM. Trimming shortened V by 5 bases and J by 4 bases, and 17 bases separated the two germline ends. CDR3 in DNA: TGTGCCAGCAGTCCTCCGGGGCGGGTGAGCTATGGCTACACCTTC. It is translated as CASSPPGRVSYGYTF.

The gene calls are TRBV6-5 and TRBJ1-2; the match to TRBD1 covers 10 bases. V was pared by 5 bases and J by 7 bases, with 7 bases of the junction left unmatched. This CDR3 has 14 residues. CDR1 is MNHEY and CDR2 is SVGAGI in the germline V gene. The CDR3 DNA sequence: TGTGCCAGCAGTCGGGACAGGGGAACAAGTGGCTACACCTTC. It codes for CASSRDRGTSGYTF.

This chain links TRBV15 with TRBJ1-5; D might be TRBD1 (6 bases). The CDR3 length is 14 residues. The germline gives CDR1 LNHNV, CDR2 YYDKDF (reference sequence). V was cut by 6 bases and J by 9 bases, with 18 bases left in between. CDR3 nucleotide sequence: TGTGCCACCAGAAGAAATCAGGGGAAAGGGCCCCAGCATTTT. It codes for CATRRNQGKGPQHF. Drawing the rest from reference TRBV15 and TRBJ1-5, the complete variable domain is DAMVIQNPRYQVTQFGKPVTLSCSQTLNHNVMYWYQQKSSQAPKLLFHYYDKDFNNEADTPDNFQSRRPNTSFCFLDIRSPGLGDTAMYLCATRRNQGKGPQHFGDGTRLSIL.

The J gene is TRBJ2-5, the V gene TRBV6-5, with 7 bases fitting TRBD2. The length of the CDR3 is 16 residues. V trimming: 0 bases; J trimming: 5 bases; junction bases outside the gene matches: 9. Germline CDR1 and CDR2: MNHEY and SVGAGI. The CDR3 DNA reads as TGTGCCAGCAGTTACTCGAACGTCGGGGGAGGGGAGACCCAGTACTTC. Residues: CASSYSNVGGGETQYF.

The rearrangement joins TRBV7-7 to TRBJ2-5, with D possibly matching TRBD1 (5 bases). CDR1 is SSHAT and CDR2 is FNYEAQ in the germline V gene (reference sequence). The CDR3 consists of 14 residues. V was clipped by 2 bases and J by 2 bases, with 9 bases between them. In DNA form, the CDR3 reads TGTGCCAGCAGCTTATCGACAGCGCAAGAGACCCAGTACTTC. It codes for CASSLSTAQETQYF.

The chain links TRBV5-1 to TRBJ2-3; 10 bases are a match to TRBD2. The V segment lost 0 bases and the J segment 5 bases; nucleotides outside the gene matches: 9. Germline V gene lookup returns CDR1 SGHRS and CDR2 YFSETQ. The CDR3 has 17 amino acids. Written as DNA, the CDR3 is TGCGCCAGCAGCTTGGCGAGCGGGAGGGCCGGGGGAGATACGCAGTATTTT. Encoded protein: CASSLASGRAGGDTQYF.

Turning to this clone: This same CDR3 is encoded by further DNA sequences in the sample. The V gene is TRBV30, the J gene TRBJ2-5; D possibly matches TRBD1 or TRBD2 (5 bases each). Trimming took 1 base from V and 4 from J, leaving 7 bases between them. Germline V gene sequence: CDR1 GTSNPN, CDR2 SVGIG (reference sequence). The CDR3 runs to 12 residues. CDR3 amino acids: CAWSGGRETQYF. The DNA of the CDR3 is TGTGCCTGGAGTGGGGGGAGAGAGACCCAGTACTTC.

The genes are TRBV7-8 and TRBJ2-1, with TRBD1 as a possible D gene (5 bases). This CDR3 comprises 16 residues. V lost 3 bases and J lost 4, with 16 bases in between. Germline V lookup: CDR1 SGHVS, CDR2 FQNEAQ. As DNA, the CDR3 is TGTGCCAGCAGCTTTATGACAGAAACCATTTACAATGAGCAGTTCTTC. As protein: CASSFMTETIYNEQFF.

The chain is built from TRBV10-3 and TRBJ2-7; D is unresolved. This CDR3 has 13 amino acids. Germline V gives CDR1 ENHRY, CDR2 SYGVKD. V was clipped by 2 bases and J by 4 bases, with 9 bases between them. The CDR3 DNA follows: TGTGCCATCAGTGAGGGAGTACGGTACGAGCAGTACTTC. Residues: CAISEGVRYEQYF.

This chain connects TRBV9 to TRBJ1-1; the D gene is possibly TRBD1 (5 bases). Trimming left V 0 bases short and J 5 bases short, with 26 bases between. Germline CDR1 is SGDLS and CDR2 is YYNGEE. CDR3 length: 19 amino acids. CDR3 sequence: CASSVDLPGRSPGRTEAFF. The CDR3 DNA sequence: TGTGCCAGCAGCGTAGATTTACCGGGGCGGTCCCCCGGGAGGACTGAAGCTTTCTTT.

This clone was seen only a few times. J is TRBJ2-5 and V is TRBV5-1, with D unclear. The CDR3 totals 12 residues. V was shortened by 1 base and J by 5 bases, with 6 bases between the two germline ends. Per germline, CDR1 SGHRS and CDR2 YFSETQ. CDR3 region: CASSLQGETQYF. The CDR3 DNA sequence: TGCGCCAGCAGCTTGCAAGGGGAGACCCAGTACTTC.

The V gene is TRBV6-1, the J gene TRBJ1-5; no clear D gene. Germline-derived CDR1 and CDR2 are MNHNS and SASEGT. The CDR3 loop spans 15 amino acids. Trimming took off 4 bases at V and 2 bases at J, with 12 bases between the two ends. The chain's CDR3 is CASSVKVAGNQPQHF. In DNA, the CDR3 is TGTGCCAGCAGTGTAAAGGTGGCGGGCAATCAGCCCCAGCATTTT.

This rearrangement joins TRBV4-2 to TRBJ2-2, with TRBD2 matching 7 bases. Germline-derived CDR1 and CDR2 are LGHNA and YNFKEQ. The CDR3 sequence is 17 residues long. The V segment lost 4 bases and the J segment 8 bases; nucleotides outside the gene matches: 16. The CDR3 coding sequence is TGTGCCAGCAGCCCCTCAGGCCCGGGAGGAACGACTGGGGAGCTGTTTTTT. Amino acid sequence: CASSPSGPGGTTGELFF.

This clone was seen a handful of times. The CDR3: CASSPSAAYQSQHF. As DNA, the CDR3 is TGTGCCAGCTCACCATCGGCAGCCTATCAATCCCAGCATTTT. The chain links TRBV18 to TRBJ1-5; D is uncertain. This CDR3 region has 14 residues. Germline CDR1 and CDR2: KGHSH and LQKENI. V was pared by 2 bases and J by 11 bases, with 16 bases between.

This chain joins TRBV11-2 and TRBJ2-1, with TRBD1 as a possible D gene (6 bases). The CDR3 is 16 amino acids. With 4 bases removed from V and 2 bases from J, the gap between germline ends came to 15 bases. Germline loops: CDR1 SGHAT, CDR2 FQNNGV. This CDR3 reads CASSSQLQGPYNEQFF. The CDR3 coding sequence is TGTGCCAGCAGCTCCCAACTTCAGGGGCCCTACAATGAGCAGTTCTTC.

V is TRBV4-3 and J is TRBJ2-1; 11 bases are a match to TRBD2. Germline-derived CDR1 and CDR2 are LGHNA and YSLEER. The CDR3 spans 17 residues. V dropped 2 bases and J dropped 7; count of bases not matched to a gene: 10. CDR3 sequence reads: CASSQSVTSGSWNEQFF. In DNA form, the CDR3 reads TGCGCCAGCAGCCAAAGCGTTACTAGCGGGAGTTGGAATGAGCAGTTCTTC.